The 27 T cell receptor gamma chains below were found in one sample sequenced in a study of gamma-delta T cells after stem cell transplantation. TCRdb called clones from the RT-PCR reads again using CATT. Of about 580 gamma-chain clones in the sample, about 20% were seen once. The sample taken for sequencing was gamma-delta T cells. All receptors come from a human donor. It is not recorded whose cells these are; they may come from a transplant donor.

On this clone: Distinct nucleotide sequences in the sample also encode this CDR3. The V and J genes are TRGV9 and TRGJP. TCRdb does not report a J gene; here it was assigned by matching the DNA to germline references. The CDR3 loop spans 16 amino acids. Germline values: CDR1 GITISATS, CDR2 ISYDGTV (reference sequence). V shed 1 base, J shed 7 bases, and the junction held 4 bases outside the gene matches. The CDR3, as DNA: TGTGCCTTGTGGGAGGTCAATGAGTTGGGCAAAAAAATCAAGGTATTT. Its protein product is CALWEVNELGKKIKVF.

The CDR3 region is CALWEAVQELGKKIKVF. The DNA for the CDR3 is TGTGCCTTGTGGGAGGCTGTACAAGAGTTGGGCAAAAAAATCAAGGTATTT. The V call is TRGV9, the J call TRGJP. Because TCRdb records no J gene, it was assigned here through a match of the DNA to germline. V shed 2 bases and J 4 bases; nucleotides not matched to a gene: 5. This CDR3 comprises 17 residues. Germline V gene sequence: CDR1 GITISATS, CDR2 ISYDGTV (reference sequence).

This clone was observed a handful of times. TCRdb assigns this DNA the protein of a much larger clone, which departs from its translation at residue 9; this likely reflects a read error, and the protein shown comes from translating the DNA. In nucleotides, the CDR3 is TGTGCCACCTGGGATAGTAATACCGCTGGTTGGTTCAAGATATTT. Translation: CATWDSNTAGWFKIF. The rearrangement joins TRGV8 to TRGJP1. Here the J gene came from matching the DNA to germline, since TCRdb omits it. Germline V gene sequence: CDR1 VENAVY, CDR2 YDSYNSRV. This CDR3 comprises 15 residues.

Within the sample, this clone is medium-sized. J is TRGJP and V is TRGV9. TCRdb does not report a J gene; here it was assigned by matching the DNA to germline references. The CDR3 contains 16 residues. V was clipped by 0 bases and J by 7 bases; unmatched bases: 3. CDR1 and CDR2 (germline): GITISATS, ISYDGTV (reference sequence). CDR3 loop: CALWEVFELGKKIKVF. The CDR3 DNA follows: TGTGCCTTGTGGGAGGTGTTTGAGTTGGGCAAAAAAATCAAGGTATTT.

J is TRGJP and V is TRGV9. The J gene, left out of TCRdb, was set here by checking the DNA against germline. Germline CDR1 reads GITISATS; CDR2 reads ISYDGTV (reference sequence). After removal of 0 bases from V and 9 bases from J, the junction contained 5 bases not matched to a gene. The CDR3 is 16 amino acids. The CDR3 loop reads CALWEVIGLGKKIKVF. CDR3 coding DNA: TGTGCCTTGTGGGAGGTGATCGGGTTGGGCAAAAAAATCAAGGTATTT.

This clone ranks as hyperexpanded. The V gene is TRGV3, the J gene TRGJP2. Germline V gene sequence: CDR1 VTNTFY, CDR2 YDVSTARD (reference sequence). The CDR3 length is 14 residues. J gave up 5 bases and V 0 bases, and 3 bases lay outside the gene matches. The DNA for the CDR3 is TGTGCCACCTGGGACAGGTGGAGTGATTGGATCAAGACGTTT. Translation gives CATWDRWSDWIKTF.

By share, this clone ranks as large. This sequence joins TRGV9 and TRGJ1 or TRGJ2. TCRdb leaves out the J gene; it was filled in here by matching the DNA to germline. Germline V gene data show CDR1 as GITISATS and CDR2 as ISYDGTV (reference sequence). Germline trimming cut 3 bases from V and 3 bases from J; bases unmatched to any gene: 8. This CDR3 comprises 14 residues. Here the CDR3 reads CALWERAGYYKKLF. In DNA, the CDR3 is TGTGCCTTGTGGGAGAGGGCGGGTTATTATAAGAAACTCTTT.

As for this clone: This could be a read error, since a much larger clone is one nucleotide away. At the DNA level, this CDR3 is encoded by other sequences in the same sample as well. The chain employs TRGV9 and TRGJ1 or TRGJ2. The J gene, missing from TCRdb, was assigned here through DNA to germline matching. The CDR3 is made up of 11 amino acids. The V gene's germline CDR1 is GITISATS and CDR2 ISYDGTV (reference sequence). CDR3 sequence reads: CALWEPHKKLF. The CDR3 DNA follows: TGTGCCCTGTGGGAGCCACATAAGAAACTCTTT.

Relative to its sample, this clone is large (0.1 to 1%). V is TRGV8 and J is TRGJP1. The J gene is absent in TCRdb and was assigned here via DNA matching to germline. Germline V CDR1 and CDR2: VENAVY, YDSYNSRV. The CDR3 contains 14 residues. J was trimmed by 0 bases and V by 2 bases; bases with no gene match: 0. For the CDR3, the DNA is TGTGCCACCTGGGATAATACCACTGGTTGGTTCAAGATATTT. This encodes CATWDNTTGWFKIF.

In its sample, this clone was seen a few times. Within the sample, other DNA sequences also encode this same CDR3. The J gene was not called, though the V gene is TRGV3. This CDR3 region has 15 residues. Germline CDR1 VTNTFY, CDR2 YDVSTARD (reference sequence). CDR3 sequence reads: CATWDRRENYYKKLF. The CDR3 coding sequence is TGTGCCACCTGGGACAGGCGGGAGAATTATTATAAGAAACTCTTC.

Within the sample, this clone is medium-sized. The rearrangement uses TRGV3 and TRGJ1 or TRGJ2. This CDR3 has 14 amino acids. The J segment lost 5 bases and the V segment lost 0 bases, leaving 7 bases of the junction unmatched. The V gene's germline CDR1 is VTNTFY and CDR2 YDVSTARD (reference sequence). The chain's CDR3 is CATWDRPGDYKKLF. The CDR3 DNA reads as TGTGCCACCTGGGACAGGCCGGGTGATTATAAGAAACTCTTT.

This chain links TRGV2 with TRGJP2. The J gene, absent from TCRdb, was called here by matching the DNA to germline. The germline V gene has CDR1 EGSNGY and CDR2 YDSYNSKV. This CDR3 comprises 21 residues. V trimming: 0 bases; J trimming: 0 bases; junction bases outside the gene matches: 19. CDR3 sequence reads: CATWDGRVEDETYSSDWIKTF. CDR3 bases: TGTGCCACCTGGGACGGGCGGGTTGAGGACGAAACGTATAGTAGTGATTGGATCAAGACGTTT.

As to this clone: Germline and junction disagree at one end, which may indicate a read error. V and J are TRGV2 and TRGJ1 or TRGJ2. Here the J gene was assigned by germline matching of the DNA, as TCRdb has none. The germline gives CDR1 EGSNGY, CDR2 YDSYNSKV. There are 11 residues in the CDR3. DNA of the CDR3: TGTGCCACCAGGGACAACTATAAGAAACTCTTT. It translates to CATRDNYKKLF.

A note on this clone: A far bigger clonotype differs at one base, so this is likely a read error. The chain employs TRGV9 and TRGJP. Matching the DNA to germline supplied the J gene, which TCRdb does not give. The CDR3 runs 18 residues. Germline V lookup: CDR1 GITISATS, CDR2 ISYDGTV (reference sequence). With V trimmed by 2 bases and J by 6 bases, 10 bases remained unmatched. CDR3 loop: CALWEAKVGELGKKIKVF. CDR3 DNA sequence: TGTGCCTTGTGGGAGGCGAAGGTGGGAGAGTTGGGCAAAAAAATCAAGGTATTT.

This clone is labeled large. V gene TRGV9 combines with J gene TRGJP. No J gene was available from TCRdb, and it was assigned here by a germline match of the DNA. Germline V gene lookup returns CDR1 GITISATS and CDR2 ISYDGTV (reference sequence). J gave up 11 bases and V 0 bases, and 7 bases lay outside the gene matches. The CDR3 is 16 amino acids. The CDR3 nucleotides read TGTGCCTTGTGGGAGGTGTCGTCGGTGGGCAAAAAAATCAAGGTATTT. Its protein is CALWEVSSVGKKIKVF.

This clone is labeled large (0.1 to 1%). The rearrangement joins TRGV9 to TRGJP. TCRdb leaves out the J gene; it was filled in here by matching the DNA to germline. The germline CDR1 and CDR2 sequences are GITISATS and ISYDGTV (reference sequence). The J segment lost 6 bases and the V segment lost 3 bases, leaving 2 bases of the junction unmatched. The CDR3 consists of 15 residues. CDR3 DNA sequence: TGTGCCTTGTGGGAGAGAGAGTTGGGCAAAAAAATCAAGGTATTT. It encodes CALWERELGKKIKVF.

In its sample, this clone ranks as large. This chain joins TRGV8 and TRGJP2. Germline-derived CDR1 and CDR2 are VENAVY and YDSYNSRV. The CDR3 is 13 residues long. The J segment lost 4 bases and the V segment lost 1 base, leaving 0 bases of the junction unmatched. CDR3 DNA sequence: TGTGCCACCTGGGATAGTAGTGATTGGATCAAGACGTTT. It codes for CATWDSSDWIKTF.

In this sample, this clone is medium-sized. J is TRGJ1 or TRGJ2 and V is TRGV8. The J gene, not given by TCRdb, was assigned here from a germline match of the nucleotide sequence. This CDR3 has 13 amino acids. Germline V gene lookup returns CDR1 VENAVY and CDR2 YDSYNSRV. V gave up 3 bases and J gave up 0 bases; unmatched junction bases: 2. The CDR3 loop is CATWDWNYYKKLF. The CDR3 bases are TGTGCCACCTGGGATTGGAATTATTATAAGAAACTCTTT.

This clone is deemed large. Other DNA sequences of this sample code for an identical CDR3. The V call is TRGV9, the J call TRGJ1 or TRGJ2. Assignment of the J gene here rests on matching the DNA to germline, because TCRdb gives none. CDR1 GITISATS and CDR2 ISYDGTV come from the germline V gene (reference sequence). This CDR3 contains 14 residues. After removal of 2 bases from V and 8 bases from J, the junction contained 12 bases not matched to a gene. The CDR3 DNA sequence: TGTGCCTTGTGGGAGGGCGCGGATTTGGATAAGAAACTCTTT. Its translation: CALWEGADLDKKLF.

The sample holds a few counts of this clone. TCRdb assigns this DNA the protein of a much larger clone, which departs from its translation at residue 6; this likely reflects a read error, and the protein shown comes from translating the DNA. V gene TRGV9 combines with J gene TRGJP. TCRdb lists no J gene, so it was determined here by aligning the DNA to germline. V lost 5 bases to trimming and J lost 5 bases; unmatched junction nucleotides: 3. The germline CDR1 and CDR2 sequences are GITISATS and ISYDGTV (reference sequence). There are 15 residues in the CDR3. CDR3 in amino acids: CALWAEELGKKIKVF. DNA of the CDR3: TGTGCCTTGTGGGCCGAAGAGTTGGGCAAAAAAATCAAGGTATTT.

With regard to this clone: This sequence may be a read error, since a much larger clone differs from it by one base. The CDR3 nucleotides read TGTGCCTTGTGGGAGGTATTAGTAGGCCGGCAAGAGTTGGGCAAAAAAATCAAGGTATTT. It encodes CALWEVLVGRQELGKKIKVF. This rearrangement joins TRGV9 to TRGJP. No J gene was available from TCRdb, and it was assigned here by a germline match of the DNA. The CDR3 runs to 20 residues. V was pared by 1 base and J by 2 bases, with 11 bases of the junction left unmatched. From germline, CDR1 is GITISATS and CDR2 ISYDGTV (reference sequence).

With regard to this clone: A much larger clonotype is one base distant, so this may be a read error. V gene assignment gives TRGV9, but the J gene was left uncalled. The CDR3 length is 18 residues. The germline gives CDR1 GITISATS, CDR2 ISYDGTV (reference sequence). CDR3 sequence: CALWENGRMGLGKKIEVF. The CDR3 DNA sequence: TGTGCCTTGTGGGAAAACGGGCGGATGGGGTTGGGCAAAAAAATCGAGGTATTT.

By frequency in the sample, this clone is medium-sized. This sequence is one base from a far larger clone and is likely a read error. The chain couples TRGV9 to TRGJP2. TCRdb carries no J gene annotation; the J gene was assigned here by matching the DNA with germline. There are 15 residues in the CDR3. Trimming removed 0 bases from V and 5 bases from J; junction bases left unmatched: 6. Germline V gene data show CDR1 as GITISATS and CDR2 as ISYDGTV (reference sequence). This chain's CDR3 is CALWEVRASDWIKTF. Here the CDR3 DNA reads TGTGCCTTGTGGGAGGTGCGGGCAAGTGATTGGATCAAGACGTTT.

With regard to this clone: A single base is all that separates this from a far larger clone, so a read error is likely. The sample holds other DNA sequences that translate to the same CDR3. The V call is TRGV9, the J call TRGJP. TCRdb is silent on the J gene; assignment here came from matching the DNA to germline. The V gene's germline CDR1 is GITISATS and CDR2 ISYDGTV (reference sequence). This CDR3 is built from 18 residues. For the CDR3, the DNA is TGTGCCTTATGGGAGGTGGTAACGGGAGAGTTGGGCAAAAAAATCAAGGTATTT. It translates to CALWEVVTGELGKKIKVF.

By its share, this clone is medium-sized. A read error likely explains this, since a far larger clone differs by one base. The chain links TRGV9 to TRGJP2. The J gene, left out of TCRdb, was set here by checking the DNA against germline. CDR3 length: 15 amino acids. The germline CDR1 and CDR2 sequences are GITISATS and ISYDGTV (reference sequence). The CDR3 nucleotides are TGTGCCTTGTGGGAGGTGCGGGTAAGTGATTGGGTCAAGACGTTT. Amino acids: CALWEVRVSDWVKTF.

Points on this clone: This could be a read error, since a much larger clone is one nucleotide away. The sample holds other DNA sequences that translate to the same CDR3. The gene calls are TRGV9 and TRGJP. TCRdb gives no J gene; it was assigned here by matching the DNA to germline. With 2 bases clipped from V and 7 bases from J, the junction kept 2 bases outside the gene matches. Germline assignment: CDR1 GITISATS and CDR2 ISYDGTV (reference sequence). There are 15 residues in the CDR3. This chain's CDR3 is CALWEAELGKKIKVF. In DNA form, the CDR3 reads TGTGCCTTGTGGGAGGCCGAGTTGGGCAAAAAAATCAAGGTATTT.

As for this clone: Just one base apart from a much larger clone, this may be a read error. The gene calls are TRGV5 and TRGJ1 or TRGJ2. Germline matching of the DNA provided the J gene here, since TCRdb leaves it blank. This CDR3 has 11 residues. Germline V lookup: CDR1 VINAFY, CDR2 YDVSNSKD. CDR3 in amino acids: CATRDYYKKLF. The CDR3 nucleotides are TGTGCCACCCGGGATTATTATAAGAAACTCTTT.